The 12 T cell receptor beta chains below come from one sample, sequenced in a study of cytomegalovirus exposure and HLA in healthy donors. TCRdb's table, derived via immunoSEQ multiplex PCR, lists solely in-frame clones and lacks some. The sample includes roughly 95,000 clones, 85% of them seen just once. The material sequenced was PBMCs. The source is a man younger than 35 in good health and CMV-seropositive.

The genes are TRBV7-3 and TRBJ2-2; 9 nucleotides match TRBD2. Germline V gene sequence: CDR1 SGHTA, CDR2 FQGTGA. This CDR3 is built from 19 residues. Losses at the gene ends were 1 base for V and 2 bases for J; bases not matched to a gene: 11. The CDR3 region is CASSLKVFGLAGNTGELFF. The CDR3 bases are TGTGCCAGCAGCTTAAAGGTTTTTGGGCTAGCGGGAAACACCGGGGAGCTGTTTTTT. Based on the CDR3 plus reference TRBV7-3 and TRBJ2-2, the full variable domain is GAGVSQTPSNKVTEKGKYVELRCDPISGHTALYWYRQSLGQGPEFLIYFQGTGAADDSGLPNDRFFAVRPEGSVSTLKIQRTERGDSAVYLCASSLKVFGLAGNTGELFFGEGSRLTVL.

This clone was found a few times. This chain uses TRBV7-6 with TRBJ2-2, with 9 bases that match TRBD2. CDR1 and CDR2 from the germline V gene are SGHVS and FNYEAQ. With 2 bases clipped from V and 3 bases from J, the junction kept 4 bases outside the gene matches. The CDR3 totals 16 residues. The CDR3 sequence: CASSLSASGDTGELFF. As DNA, the CDR3 is TGTGCCAGCAGCTTATCGGCTAGCGGGGACACCGGGGAGCTGTTTTTT.

This rearrangement joins TRBV28 to TRBJ1-2; TRBD1 matches at 10 bases. V lost 3 bases, J lost 7 bases, and 8 bases stayed unmatched. Germline CDR1 MDHEN, CDR2 SYDVKM. This CDR3 spans 15 amino acids. The DNA of the CDR3 is TGTGCCAGCAGTTTCGCTGGGACAGGGGAACGTGGCTACACCTTC. Translated: CASSFAGTGERGYTF.

The chain links TRBV19 to TRBJ2-7; 11 positions agree with TRBD2. There are 15 residues in the CDR3. The junction had 9 bases not matched to a gene; V was cut back by 4 bases and J by 7 bases. CDR1 and CDR2 from the germline V gene are LNHDA and SQIVND (reference sequence). The CDR3 DNA reads TGTGCCAGTAGTACATTAGCGGGAGGGCCTGAGGAGCAGTACTTC. It yields the protein CASSTLAGGPEEQYF.

This chain connects TRBV7-3 to TRBJ2-3; D perhaps matches TRBD1 (6 bases). V shed 5 bases and J shed 8 bases, with 11 bases lying between them. The V gene's germline CDR1 is SGHTA and CDR2 FQGTGA. The CDR3 has 12 residues. DNA for the CDR3: TGTGCCAGCAGCCTCGAAGGGGGTACGCAGTATTTT. Its protein product is CASSLEGGTQYF.

This chain links TRBV19 with TRBJ2-5; 8 bases map to TRBD2. The CDR3 has 13 amino acids. Per germline, CDR1 LNHDA and CDR2 SQIVND (reference sequence). V lost 5 bases and J lost 5; bases outside the gene matches: 4. For the CDR3, the DNA is TGTGCCAGTAGTGACGGGAGGGGGGAGACCCAGTACTTC. Residues: CASSDGRGETQYF. Using reference TRBV19 and TRBJ2-5 for the parts outside the CDR3, the full variable domain is DGGITQSPKYLFRKEGQNVTLSCEQNLNHDAMYWYRQDPGQGLRLIYYSQIVNDFQKGDIAEGYSVSREKKESFPLTVTSAQKNPTAFYLCASSDGRGETQYFGPGTRLLVL.

The chain employs TRBV6-1 and TRBJ2-4, with 9 bases fitting TRBD2. Germline loops: CDR1 MNHNS, CDR2 SASEGT. V lost 6 bases, J lost 11 bases, and 14 bases stayed unmatched. The CDR3 sequence is 15 residues long. As DNA, the CDR3 is TGTGCCAGCAGACCCGGGATAGCGGGAGAGGGGGTTCAGTACTTC. Its translation is CASRPGIAGEGVQYF.

The chain carries TRBV27 and TRBJ1-2; 9 nucleotides agree with TRBD1. The germline V gene has CDR1 MNHEY and CDR2 SMNVEV (reference sequence). Trimming removed 5 bases from V and 8 bases from J; junction bases left unmatched: 6. This CDR3 contains 13 residues. The CDR3 nucleotides are TGTGCCAGCAGTAAACGGGACAGGGAAGGCTACACCTTC. Translated: CASSKRDREGYTF.

This clone appeared a few times. The CDR3: CASSQEGQRGQPQHF. CDR3 nucleotide sequence: TGCGCCAGCAGCCAAGAGGGACAAAGAGGCCAGCCCCAGCATTTT. The chain carries TRBV4-1 and TRBJ1-5; TRBD1 is a possible D gene (6 bases). Trimming took 0 bases from V and 7 from J, leaving 13 bases between them. The CDR3 is made up of 15 amino acids. From germline, CDR1 is MGHRA and CDR2 YSYEKL.

This chain connects TRBV2 to TRBJ2-5; weak D call: TRBD2 (6 bases). Germline CDR1 reads SNHLY; CDR2 reads FYNNEI. Trimming took off 7 bases at V and 3 bases at J, with 15 bases between the two ends. The CDR3 runs to 14 residues. The CDR3, as DNA: TGTGCCAGCACCCGAGACGGGGGAGAAGAGACCCAGTACTTC. Translation: CASTRDGGEETQYF.

V usage is TRBV29-1 and J usage is TRBJ1-2, with D possibly being TRBD1 (5 bases). Germline V gene lookup returns CDR1 SQVTM and CDR2 ANQGSEA. Trimming removed 3 bases at V and 2 bases at J, with 10 bases between. The CDR3 consists of 13 residues. The CDR3 DNA follows: TGCAGCGTTGACAGGGACTACAACTATGGCTACACCTTC. Protein sequence: CSVDRDYNYGYTF.

This clone was detected only a few times. The chain uses TRBV19 and TRBJ1-2; the match to TRBD1 covers 7 bases. This CDR3 spans 13 amino acids. CDR1 and CDR2 from the germline V gene are LNHDA and SQIVND (reference sequence). After removal of 3 bases from V and 6 bases from J, the junction contained 4 bases not matched to a gene. The CDR3 sequence: CASSIGQVNGYTF. The CDR3 nucleotides read TGTGCCAGTAGTATTGGACAGGTGAATGGCTACACCTTC.